The entry below describes one T cell receptor beta chain. Its antigen is undetermined. The V gene lost 9 bases and the J gene lost 3 bases, with 9 bases spanning the gap. The CDR3 covers 11 residues. The germline V gene has CDR1 MNHEY and CDR2 SVGAGI. Amplification used 60 Vbeta primers and 13 Jbeta primers. Profiling relied on immunoSEQ multiplex PCR, and the TCRdb table lists in-frame clones only, not all of them. The listing records around 58,000 clones. The source of the sample is a study of cytomegalovirus exposure and HLA in healthy donors. The overall study: There were 88 million or so unique TCRs (from HLA-typed donors) in an early data release. Notes on the study in general: In a later analysis, at a false discovery rate of 0.05, 17,000 or so TCR beta sequences matched HLA alleles. For presence/absence analyses, sequencing depth was assumed to be roughly uniform across donors.

This clonotype was sampled from a man aged 45-65 years in good health and CMV-seropositive. Sample: PBMCs. The gene calls are TRBV6-5 and TRBJ2-7; D is undetermined. CDR3 nucleotide sequence: TGTGCCAGAAGTAGTAGCTACGAGCAGTACTTC. Amino acid sequence: CARSSSYEQYF.